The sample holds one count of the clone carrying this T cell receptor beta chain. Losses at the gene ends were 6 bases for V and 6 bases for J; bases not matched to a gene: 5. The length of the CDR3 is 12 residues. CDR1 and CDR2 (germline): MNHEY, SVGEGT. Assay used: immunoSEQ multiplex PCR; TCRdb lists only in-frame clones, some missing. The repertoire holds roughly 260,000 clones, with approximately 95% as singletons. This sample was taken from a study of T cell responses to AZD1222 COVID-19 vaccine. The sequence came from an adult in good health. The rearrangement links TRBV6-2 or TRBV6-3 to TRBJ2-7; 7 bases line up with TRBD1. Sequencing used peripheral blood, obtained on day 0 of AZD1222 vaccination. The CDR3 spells CASSDTGAEQYF. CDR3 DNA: TGTGCCAGCAGCGATACAGGGGCCGAGCAGTACTTC.